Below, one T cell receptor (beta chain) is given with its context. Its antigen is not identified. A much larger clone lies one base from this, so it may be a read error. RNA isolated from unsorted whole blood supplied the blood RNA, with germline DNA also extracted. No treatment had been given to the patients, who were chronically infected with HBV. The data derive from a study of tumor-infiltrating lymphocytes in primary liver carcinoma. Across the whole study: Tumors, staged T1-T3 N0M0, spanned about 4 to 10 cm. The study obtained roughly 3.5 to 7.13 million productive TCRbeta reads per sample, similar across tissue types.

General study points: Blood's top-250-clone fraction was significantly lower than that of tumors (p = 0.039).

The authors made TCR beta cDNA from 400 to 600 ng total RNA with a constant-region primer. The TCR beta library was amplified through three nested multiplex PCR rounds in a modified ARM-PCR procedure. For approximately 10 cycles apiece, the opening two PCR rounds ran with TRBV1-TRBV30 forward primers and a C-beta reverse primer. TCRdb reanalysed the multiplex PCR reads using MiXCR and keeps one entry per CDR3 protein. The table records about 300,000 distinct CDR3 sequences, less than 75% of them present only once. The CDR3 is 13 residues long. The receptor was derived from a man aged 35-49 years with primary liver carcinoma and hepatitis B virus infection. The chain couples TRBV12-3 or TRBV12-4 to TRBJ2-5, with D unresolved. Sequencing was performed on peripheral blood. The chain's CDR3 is CTSSFWDQETQYF. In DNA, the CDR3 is TGTACCAGCAGTTTCTGGGACCAAGAGACCCAGTACTTC.